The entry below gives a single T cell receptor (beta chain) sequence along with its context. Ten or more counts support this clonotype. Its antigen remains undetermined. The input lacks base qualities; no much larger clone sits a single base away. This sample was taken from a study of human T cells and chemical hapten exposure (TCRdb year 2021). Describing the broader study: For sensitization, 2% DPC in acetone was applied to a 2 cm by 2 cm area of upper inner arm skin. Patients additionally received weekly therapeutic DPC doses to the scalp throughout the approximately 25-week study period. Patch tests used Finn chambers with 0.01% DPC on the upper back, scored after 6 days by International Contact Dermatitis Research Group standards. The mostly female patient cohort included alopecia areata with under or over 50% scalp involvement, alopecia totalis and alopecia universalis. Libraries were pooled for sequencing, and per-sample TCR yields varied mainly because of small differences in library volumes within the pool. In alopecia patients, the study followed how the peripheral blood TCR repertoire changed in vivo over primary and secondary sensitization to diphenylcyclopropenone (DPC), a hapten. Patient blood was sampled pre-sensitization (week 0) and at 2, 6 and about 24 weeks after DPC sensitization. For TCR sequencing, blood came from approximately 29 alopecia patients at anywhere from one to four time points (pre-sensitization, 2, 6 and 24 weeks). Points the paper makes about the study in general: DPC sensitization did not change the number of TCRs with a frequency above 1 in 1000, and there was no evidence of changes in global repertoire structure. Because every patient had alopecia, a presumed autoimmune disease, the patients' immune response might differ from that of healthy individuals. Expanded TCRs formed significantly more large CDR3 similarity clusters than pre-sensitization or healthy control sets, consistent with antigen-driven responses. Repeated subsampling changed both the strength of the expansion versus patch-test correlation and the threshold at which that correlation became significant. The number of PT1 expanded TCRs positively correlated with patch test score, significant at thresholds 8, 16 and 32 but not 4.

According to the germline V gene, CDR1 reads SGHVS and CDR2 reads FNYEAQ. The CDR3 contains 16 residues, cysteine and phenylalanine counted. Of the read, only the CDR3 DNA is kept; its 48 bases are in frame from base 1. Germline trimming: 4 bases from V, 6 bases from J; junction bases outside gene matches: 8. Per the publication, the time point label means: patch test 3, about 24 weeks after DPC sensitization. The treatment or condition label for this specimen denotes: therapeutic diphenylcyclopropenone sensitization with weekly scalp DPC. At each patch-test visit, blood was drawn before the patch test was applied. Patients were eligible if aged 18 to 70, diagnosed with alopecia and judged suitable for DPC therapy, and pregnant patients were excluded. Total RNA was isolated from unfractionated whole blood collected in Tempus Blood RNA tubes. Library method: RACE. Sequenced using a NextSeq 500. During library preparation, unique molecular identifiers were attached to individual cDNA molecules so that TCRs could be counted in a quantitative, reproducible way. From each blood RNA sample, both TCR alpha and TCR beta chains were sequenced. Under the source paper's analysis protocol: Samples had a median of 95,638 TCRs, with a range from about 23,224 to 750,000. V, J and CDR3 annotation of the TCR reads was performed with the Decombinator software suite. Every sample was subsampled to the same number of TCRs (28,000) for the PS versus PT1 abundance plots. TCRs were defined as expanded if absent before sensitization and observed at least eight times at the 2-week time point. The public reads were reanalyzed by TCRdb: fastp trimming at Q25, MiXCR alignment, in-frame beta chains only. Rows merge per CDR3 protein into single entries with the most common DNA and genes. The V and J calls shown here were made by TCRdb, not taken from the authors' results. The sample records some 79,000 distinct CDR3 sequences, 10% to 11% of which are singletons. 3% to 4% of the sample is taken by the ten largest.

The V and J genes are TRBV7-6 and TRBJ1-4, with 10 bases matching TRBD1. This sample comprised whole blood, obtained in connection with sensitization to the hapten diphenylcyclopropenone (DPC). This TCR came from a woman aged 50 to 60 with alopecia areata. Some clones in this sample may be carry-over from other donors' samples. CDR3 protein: CASSWTGTGDDEKLFF. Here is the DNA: TGTGCCAGCAGCTGGACCGGGACAGGGGATGATGAAAAACTGTTTTTT.